Following are 32 T cell receptor beta chains from one sample sequenced in a study of CD8 T cells in ankylosing spondylitis. A single record per CDR3 protein comes from TCRdb applying MiXCR to the 5' RACE reads. In the table there are 350,000 to 550,000 distinct CDR3 sequences, approximately 26% of which are singletons. These TCRs are of unknown antigen specificity. Study-wide findings and caveats: For ankylosing spondylitis blood, a TCR beta motif of several highly homologous variants appeared characteristic.

The specimen was blood, either unsorted or a sorted T cell fraction (not recorded which). These receptor sequences come from a male donor with ankylosing spondylitis.

V gene TRBV29-1 combines with J gene TRBJ2-3; 7 bases line up with TRBD2. Trimming at V came to 7 bases and at J to 8 bases, leaving 3 bases not matched to a gene. The CDR3 runs 10 residues. From germline, CDR1 is SQVTM and CDR2 ANQGSEA. CDR3 nucleotide sequence: TGCAGCGGCAGGGAGGGTACGCAGTATTTT. Its protein product is CSGREGTQYF.

This rearrangement joins TRBV30 to TRBJ1-1, with unresolved D. The V and J ends lost 2 bases and 5 bases respectively, with 12 bases between them. This CDR3 has 13 residues. From germline, CDR1 is GTSNPN and CDR2 SVGIG (reference sequence). The chain's CDR3 is CAWSPTLGTEAFF. The CDR3 nucleotides are TGTGCCTGGAGTCCGACGCTGGGAACTGAAGCTTTCTTT.

The V call is TRBV27, the J call TRBJ2-1; 9 nucleotides line up with TRBD1. V lost 4 bases and J lost 8; bases outside the gene matches: 9. The CDR3 has 15 amino acids. Germline CDR1 MNHEY, CDR2 SMNVEV (reference sequence). CDR3 sequence reads: CASSYKGQGHDEQFF. The CDR3 DNA reads as TGTGCCAGCAGTTATAAGGGACAGGGCCACGATGAGCAGTTCTTC.

This clonotype was detected a few times. The V call is TRBV5-1, the J call TRBJ1-5; 7 bases agree with TRBD1. This CDR3 contains 15 residues. Per the germline V gene, CDR1 is SGHRS and CDR2 is YFSETQ. After removal of 0 bases from V and 0 bases from J, the junction contained 0 bases not matched to a gene. CDR3 amino acids: CASSLEGASNQPQHF. The CDR3 coding sequence is TGCGCCAGCAGCTTGGAGGGGGCTAGCAATCAGCCCCAGCATTTT.

The chain has TRBV5-1 and TRBJ2-1; D uncertain. The V gene's germline CDR1 is SGHRS and CDR2 YFSETQ. This CDR3 comprises 15 residues. The ends were cut back, 2 bases at V and 0 bases at J, with 9 bases in the middle. Here the CDR3 reads CASSLLDGSYNEQFF. The CDR3 DNA reads as TGCGCCAGCAGCTTACTTGATGGCTCCTACAATGAGCAGTTCTTC.

This chain links TRBV29-1 with TRBJ1-1; TRBD1 might be the D (5 bases). Trimming removed 1 base at V and 1 base at J, with 10 bases between. Germline V gene lookup returns CDR1 SQVTM and CDR2 ANQGSEA. This CDR3 comprises 14 residues. The CDR3 DNA sequence: TGCAGCGTTGAAGGCGGGGCCCAGAACACTGAAGCTTTCTTT. It translates to CSVEGGAQNTEAFF.

This clonotype was counted only a few times. V and J are TRBV12-3 or TRBV12-4 and TRBJ2-5; possible D gene TRBD1, 6 bases. The CDR3 has 15 residues. V lost 4 bases to trimming and J lost 5 bases, with 17 bases between them. DNA for the CDR3: TGTGCCAGCAGTTCCGGGACACGCCTTTCCGAGACCCAGTACTTC. Translating gives CASSSGTRLSETQYF.

The table lists this clonotype with a few counts. V usage is TRBV20-1 and J usage is TRBJ2-2; D is perhaps TRBD2 (5 bases). The V and J ends lost 6 bases and 4 bases respectively, with 12 bases between them. CDR1 and CDR2 from the germline V gene are DFQATT and SNEGSKA (reference sequence). This CDR3 has 13 amino acids. The chain's CDR3 is CSAPGYATGELFF. Here the CDR3 DNA reads TGCAGTGCCCCGGGGTACGCCACCGGGGAGCTGTTTTTT.

The chain carries TRBV7-9 and TRBJ2-1, with a tentative D call TRBD1 (6 bases). Germline loops: CDR1 SEHNR, CDR2 FQNEAQ (reference sequence). The ends were cut back, 1 base at V and 4 bases at J, with 14 bases in the middle. The CDR3 covers 16 residues. The DNA of the CDR3 is TGTGCCAGCAGCTTAGATACGACAGGCGGTTACAATGAGCAGTTCTTC. Its protein product is CASSLDTTGGYNEQFF.

The chain uses TRBV3-1 and TRBJ2-5; 8 bases are a match to TRBD2. Germline CDR1 reads LGHDT; CDR2 reads YNNKEL (reference sequence). Trimming at V came to 4 bases and at J to 5 bases, leaving 6 bases not matched to a gene. This CDR3 comprises 14 residues. CDR3 loop: CASSPGLGGETQYF. The CDR3, as DNA: TGTGCCAGCAGCCCGGGACTAGGAGGGGAGACCCAGTACTTC.

The V call is TRBV5-1, the J call TRBJ2-7, with a possible D match to TRBD2 (6 bases). V was clipped by 4 bases and J by 3 bases, with 14 bases between them. The germline V gene encodes CDR1 SGHRS and CDR2 YFSETQ. This CDR3 has 14 residues. CDR3 sequence reads: CASSPRDPHYEQYV. The CDR3 nucleotides are TGCGCCAGCAGCCCGCGGGACCCACACTACGAGCAGTACGTC.

This clonotype showed up just a few times. The chain joins TRBV20-1 to TRBJ1-2; tentative D call: TRBD1 (5 bases). This CDR3 comprises 12 residues. Germline V gene lookup returns CDR1 DFQATT and CDR2 SNEGSKA (reference sequence). V lost 6 bases and J 7 bases, leaving 15 bases between the germline ends. CDR3 in DNA: TGCAGTGCCCCGGGGGAACAGTCTGGCTACACCTTC. It specifies CSAPGEQSGYTF.

The chain has TRBV20-1 and TRBJ2-7; no clear D. V lost 7 bases to trimming and J lost 4 bases, with 8 bases between them. The CDR3 sequence is 10 residues long. Looked up from germline, CDR1 is DFQATT and CDR2 is SNEGSKA (reference sequence). The CDR3 bases are TGCAGTGTAAGGAATTACGAGCAGTACTTC. Its translation: CSVRNYEQYF.

This chain uses TRBV29-1 with TRBJ1-2; D gene ambiguous. This CDR3 is built from 11 residues. Germline V gene lookup returns CDR1 SQVTM and CDR2 ANQGSEA. The germline V and J ends were trimmed by 3 bases and 3 bases, with 5 bases remaining between them. CDR3 amino acids: CSVEKDYGYTF. The DNA of the CDR3 is TGCAGCGTTGAGAAGGACTATGGCTACACCTTC.

The chain uses TRBV15 and TRBJ2-2; 9 bases match TRBD1. Germline V lookup: CDR1 LNHNV, CDR2 YYDKDF (reference sequence). The CDR3 is 15 amino acids. V lost 5 bases to trimming and J lost 2 bases; unmatched junction nucleotides: 3. The CDR3 nucleotides are TGTGCCACCAGCCGGGGACAGGGAAACACCGGGGAGCTGTTTTTT. It codes for CATSRGQGNTGELFF. The variable domain in full, completed from reference TRBV15 and TRBJ2-2, reads DAMVIQNPRYQVTQFGKPVTLSCSQTLNHNVMYWYQQKSSQAPKLLFHYYDKDFNNEADTPDNFQSRRPNTSFCFLDIRSPGLGDTAMYLCATSRGQGNTGELFFGEGSRLTVL.

This sequence joins TRBV20-1 and TRBJ1-2, with D possibly TRBD1 on 6 matching bases. Looked up from germline, CDR1 is DFQATT and CDR2 is SNEGSKA (reference sequence). Deletions cut 4 bases from V and 7 bases from J, with 16 bases between. The CDR3 length is 13 residues. The CDR3 sequence is CSATTQGFLGYTF. The CDR3 DNA reads as TGCAGTGCTACTACACAGGGCTTTCTTGGCTACACCTTC.

The chain recombines TRBV12-3 or TRBV12-4 with TRBJ2-3; a weak D match, TRBD1 (6 bases). V was clipped by 6 bases and J by 4 bases, with 14 bases between them. The length of the CDR3 is 14 residues. The CDR3 sequence is CASSPNHRADTQYF. Written as DNA, the CDR3 is TGTGCCAGCAGCCCCAACCACAGGGCAGATACGCAGTATTTT.

This clonotype showed up just a few times. This chain joins TRBV20-1 and TRBJ2-2; 15 nucleotides match TRBD2. Looked up from germline, CDR1 is DFQATT and CDR2 is SNEGSKA (reference sequence). V was pared by 6 bases and J by 8 bases, with 7 bases of the junction left unmatched. The CDR3 has 15 residues. The CDR3 coding sequence is TGCAGTGCCCGATCGGGACTAGCGGGAGGTGGGGAGCTGTTTTTT. It translates to CSARSGLAGGGELFF.

The chain is built from TRBV5-5 and TRBJ1-5; TRBD1 is a possible D gene (6 bases). The CDR3 runs 15 residues. Between the trimmed V and J ends, which lost 0 bases and 6 bases, there was a span of 13 bases. Germline-derived CDR1 and CDR2 are SGHKS and YYEKEE (reference sequence). The CDR3 sequence: CASSLAQGFGQPQHF. CDR3 nucleotide sequence: TGTGCCAGCAGCTTGGCGCAGGGGTTCGGTCAGCCCCAGCATTTT. The entire variable domain, with the rest obtained from reference TRBV5-5 and TRBJ1-5, is as follows: DAGVTQSPTHLIKTRGQQVTLRCSPISGHKSVSWYQQVLGQGPQFIFQYYEKEERGRGNFPDRFSARQFPNYSSELNVNALLLGDSALYLCASSLAQGFGQPQHFGDGTRLSIL.

The genes are TRBV7-9 and TRBJ2-3, with TRBD2 matching 9 bases. After removal of 3 bases from V and 4 bases from J, the junction contained 8 bases not matched to a gene. Germline CDR1 is SEHNR and CDR2 is FQNEAQ (reference sequence). CDR3 size: 16 residues. CDR3 coding DNA: TGTGCCAGCAGCTTGGGTAATAGCGGGGGCCCAGATACGCAGTATTTT. Amino acid sequence: CASSLGNSGGPDTQYF.

This clonotype was observed a handful of times. This chain uses TRBV5-1 with TRBJ1-1; no reliable D call. In germline, CDR1 is SGHRS, CDR2 YFSETQ. This CDR3 contains 14 residues. V lost 5 bases and J lost 3, with 14 bases in between. CDR3 coding DNA: TGCGCCAGCAGTGAGGGTTTGAGATACACTGAAGCTTTCTTT. Translating gives CASSEGLRYTEAFF.

The V and J genes are TRBV25-1 and TRBJ2-2, with TRBD1 identical over 10 bases. The CDR3 length is 15 residues. CDR1 and CDR2 from the germline V gene are MGHDK and SYGVNS. Losses at the gene ends were 6 bases for V and 4 bases for J; bases not matched to a gene: 5. The CDR3 loop is CASRATGGRTGELFF. In nucleotides, the CDR3 is TGTGCCAGCAGGGCGACAGGGGGCCGCACCGGGGAGCTGTTTTTT.

A few counts support this clonotype. V gene TRBV7-9 combines with J gene TRBJ2-1; 14 bases map to TRBD2. Per germline, CDR1 SEHNR and CDR2 FQNEAQ (reference sequence). The CDR3 extends over 15 amino acids. Trimming removed 5 bases from V and 7 bases from J; junction bases left unmatched: 4. CDR3 sequence reads: CASSLRTSGRNEQFF. CDR3 bases: TGTGCCAGCAGCCTTAGGACTAGCGGGAGGAATGAGCAGTTCTTC.

This clonotype was seen a few times. This chain connects TRBV15 to TRBJ2-1; no reliable D call. Germline values: CDR1 LNHNV, CDR2 YYDKDF (reference sequence). There are 13 residues in the CDR3. Between the trimmed V and J ends, which lost 10 bases and 0 bases, there was a span of 10 bases. CDR3 amino acids: CASLRSSYNEQFF. The CDR3 DNA is TGTGCCAGTTTGCGGAGCTCCTACAATGAGCAGTTCTTC.

This clonotype occurred a few times. V usage is TRBV20-1 and J usage is TRBJ1-2; 9 nucleotides match TRBD1. The junction had 12 bases not matched to a gene; V was cut back by 2 bases and J by 8 bases. Germline V gene data show CDR1 as DFQATT and CDR2 as SNEGSKA (reference sequence). This CDR3 has 15 amino acids. The CDR3 spells CSARHTGGYVWGYTF. In DNA form, the CDR3 reads TGCAGTGCTAGACACACAGGGGGCTATGTGTGGGGCTACACCTTC.

The rearrangement joins TRBV12-3 or TRBV12-4 to TRBJ2-1; D is perhaps TRBD1 (6 bases). V lost 2 bases to trimming and J lost 6 bases, with 11 bases between them. The CDR3 covers 14 residues. The CDR3 nucleotides read TGTGCCAGCAGTTTATCTTCCAGGGGCAATGAGCAGTTCTTC. Protein sequence: CASSLSSRGNEQFF.

The rearrangement links TRBV2 to TRBJ1-1; D gene uncertain. CDR3 length: 14 residues. V lost 3 bases to trimming and J lost 2 bases, with 10 bases between them. Per germline, CDR1 SNHLY and CDR2 FYNNEI. The CDR3 here is CASSERGPNTEAFF. For the CDR3, the DNA is TGTGCCAGCAGTGAGAGAGGGCCCAACACTGAAGCTTTCTTT.

The V call is TRBV20-1, the J call TRBJ2-3; D gene unclear. Germline CDR1 DFQATT, CDR2 SNEGSKA (reference sequence). V was clipped by 6 bases and J by 2 bases, with 18 bases between them. The CDR3 runs 15 residues. In DNA form, the CDR3 reads TGCAGTGCAATGGACCTCCCCTCCATCACAGATACGCAGTATTTT. Its translation is CSAMDLPSITDTQYF.

This clonotype was seen only a few times. The chain links TRBV3-1 to TRBJ1-1, with D possibly being TRBD1 (6 bases). There are 17 residues in the CDR3. The V gene lost 5 bases and the J gene lost 6 bases, with 25 bases spanning the gap. Germline values: CDR1 LGHDT, CDR2 YNNKEL (reference sequence). CDR3 region: CASSGTSYSQGRAEAFF. CDR3 bases: TGTGCCAGCAGCGGCACGAGCTACTCACAGGGTCGGGCTGAAGCTTTCTTT. Complete variable domain (other parts from reference TRBV3-1 and TRBJ1-1): DTAVSQTPKYLVTQMGNDKSIKCEQNLGHDTMYWYKQDSKKFLKIMFSYNNKELIINETVPNRFSPKSPDKAHLNLHINSLELGDSAVYFCASSGTSYSQGRAEAFFGQGTRLTVV.

Only a few counts were recorded for this clonotype. The chain carries TRBV20-1 and TRBJ1-1; D may be TRBD1 (6 bases). Germline V gives CDR1 DFQATT, CDR2 SNEGSKA (reference sequence). The CDR3 totals 16 residues. V lost 0 bases to trimming and J lost 11 bases, with 25 bases between them. CDR3 amino acids: CSARDKNRGGGSLAFF. CDR3 bases: TGCAGTGCTAGAGACAAGAATAGAGGCGGGGGCTCCCTGGCTTTCTTT.

The V gene is TRBV5-1, the J gene TRBJ1-6, with D possibly TRBD1 on 6 matching bases. Germline V gives CDR1 SGHRS, CDR2 YFSETQ. V lost 0 bases, J lost 7 bases, and 11 bases lay in between. The CDR3 loop spans 15 amino acids. The CDR3 reads CASSLAGALNSPLHF. Here the CDR3 DNA reads TGCGCCAGCAGCTTGGCAGGGGCCTTAAATTCACCCCTCCACTTT. Based on the CDR3 plus reference TRBV5-1 and TRBJ1-6, the full variable domain is KAGVTQTPRYLIKTRGQQVTLSCSPISGHRSVSWYQQTPGQGLQFLFEYFSETQRNKGNFPGRFSGRQFSNSRSEMNVSTLELGDSALYLCASSLAGALNSPLHFGNGTRLTVT.

This chain links TRBV6-2 or TRBV6-3 with TRBJ2-7; 8 bases are a match to TRBD2. From germline, CDR1 is MNHEY and CDR2 SVGEGT. V was clipped by 7 bases and J by 3 bases; unmatched bases: 8. This CDR3 region has 14 residues. The CDR3 DNA reads TGTGCCAGCACATTAGCGGGACCCGACTACGAGCAGTACGTC. This gives the protein CASTLAGPDYEQYV.